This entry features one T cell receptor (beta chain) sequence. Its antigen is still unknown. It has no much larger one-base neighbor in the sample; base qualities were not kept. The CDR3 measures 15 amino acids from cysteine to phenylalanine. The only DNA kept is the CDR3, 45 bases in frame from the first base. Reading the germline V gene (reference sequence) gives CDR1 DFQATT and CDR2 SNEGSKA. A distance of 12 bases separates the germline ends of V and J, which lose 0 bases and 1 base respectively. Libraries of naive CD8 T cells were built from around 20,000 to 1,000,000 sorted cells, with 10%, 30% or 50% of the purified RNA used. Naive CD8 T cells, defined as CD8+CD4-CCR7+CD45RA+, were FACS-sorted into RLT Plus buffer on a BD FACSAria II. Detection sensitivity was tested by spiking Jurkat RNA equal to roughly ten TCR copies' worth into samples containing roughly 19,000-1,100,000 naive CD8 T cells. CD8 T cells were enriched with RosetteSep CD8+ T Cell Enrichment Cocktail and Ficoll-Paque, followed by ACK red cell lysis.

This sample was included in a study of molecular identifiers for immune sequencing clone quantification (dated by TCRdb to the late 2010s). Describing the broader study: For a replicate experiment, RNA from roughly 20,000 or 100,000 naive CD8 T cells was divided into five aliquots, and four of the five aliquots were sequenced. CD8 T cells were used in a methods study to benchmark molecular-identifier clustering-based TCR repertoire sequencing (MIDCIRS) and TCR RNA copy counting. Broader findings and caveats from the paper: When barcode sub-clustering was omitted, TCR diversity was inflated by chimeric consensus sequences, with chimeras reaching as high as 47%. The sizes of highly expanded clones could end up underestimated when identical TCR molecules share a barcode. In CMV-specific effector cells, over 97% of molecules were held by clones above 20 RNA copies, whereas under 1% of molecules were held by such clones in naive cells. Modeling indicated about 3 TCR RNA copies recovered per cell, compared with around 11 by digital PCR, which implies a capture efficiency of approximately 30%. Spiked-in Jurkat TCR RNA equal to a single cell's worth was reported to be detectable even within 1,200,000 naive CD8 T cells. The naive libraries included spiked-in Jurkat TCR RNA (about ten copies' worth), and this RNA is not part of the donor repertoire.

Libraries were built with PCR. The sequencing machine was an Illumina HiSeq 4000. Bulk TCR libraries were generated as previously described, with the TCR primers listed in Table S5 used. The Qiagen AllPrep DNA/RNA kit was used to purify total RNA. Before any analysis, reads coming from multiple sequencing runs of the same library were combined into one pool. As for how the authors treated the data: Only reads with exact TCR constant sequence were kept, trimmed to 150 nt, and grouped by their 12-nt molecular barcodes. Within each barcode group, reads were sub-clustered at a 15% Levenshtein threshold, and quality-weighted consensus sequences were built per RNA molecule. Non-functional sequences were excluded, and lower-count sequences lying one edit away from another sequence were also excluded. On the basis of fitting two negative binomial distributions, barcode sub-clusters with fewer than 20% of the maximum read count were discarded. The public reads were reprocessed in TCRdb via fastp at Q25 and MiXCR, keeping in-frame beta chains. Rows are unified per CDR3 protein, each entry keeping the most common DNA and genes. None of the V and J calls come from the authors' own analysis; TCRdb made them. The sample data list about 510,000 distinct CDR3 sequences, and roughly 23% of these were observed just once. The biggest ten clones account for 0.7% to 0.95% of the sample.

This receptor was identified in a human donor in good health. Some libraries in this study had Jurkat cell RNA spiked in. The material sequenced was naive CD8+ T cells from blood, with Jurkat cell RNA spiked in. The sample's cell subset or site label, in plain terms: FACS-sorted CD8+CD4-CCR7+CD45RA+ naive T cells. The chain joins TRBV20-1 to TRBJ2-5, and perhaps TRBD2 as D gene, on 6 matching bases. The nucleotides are TGCAGTGCTAGAGATATACGGGAGTCCCAAGAGACCCAGTACTTC. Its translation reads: CSARDIRESQETQYF.